The source of this T cell receptor beta chain is a study of cytomegalovirus exposure and HLA in healthy donors. This CDR3 is 16 amino acids long. From germline, CDR1 is SGHTA and CDR2 FQGTGA. Trimming shortened V by 5 bases and J by 4 bases, and 20 bases separated the two germline ends. Use of 60 Vbeta and 13 Jbeta primers characterized the PCR. Using immunoSEQ multiplex PCR, the repertoire was profiled, and TCRdb retains in-frame clones only, with some absent. In the table there are under 200,000 clones, approximately 84% of which are singletons. The TCR was taken from a boy under 10 years old in good health and CMV-seronegative. V gene TRBV7-3 combines with J gene TRBJ2-5, with no clear D. Material for sequencing was PBMCs. CDR3 in amino acids: CASSPNRLLSGETQYF. The CDR3 region has the DNA TGTGCCAGCAGCCCGAATAGGCTCCTATCGGGAGAGACCCAGTACTTC.